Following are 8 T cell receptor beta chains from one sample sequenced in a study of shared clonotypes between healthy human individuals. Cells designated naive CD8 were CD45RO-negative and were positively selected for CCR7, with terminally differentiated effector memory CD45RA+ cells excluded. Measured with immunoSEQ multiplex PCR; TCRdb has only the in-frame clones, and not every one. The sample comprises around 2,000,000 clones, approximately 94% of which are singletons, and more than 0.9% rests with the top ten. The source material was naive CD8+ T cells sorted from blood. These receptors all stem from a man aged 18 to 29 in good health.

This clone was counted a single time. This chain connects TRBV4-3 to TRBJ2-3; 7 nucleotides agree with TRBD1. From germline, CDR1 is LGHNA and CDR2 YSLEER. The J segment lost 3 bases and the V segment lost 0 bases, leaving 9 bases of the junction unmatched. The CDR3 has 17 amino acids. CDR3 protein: CASSQDRTGGLTDTQYF. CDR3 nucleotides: TGCGCCAGCAGCCAAGATCGGACAGGAGGTCTTACAGATACGCAGTATTTT.

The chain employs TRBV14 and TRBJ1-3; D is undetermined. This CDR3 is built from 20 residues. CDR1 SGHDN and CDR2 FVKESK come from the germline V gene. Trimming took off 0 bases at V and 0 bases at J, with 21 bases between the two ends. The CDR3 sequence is CASSQDLAGRGFPSGNTIYF. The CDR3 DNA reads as TGTGCCAGCAGCCAAGACCTGGCGGGCAGAGGGTTCCCCTCTGGAAACACCATATATTTT.

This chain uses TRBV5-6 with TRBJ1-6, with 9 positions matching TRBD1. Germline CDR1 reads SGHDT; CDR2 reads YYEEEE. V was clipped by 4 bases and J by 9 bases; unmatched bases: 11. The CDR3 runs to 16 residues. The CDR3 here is CASSVKNRGRGSPLHF. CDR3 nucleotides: TGTGCCAGCAGCGTAAAAAACAGGGGGCGCGGTTCACCCCTCCACTTT. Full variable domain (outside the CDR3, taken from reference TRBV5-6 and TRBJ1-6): DAGVTQSPTHLIKTRGQQVTLRCSPKSGHDTVSWYQQALGQGPQFIFQYYEEEERQRGNFPDRFSGHQFPNYSSELNVNALLLGDSALYLCASSVKNRGRGSPLHFGNGTRLTVT.

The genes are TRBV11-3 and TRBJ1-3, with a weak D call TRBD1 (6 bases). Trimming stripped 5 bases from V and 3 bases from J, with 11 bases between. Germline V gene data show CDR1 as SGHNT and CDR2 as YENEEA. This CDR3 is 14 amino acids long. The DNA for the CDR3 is TGTGCCAGCAGCGCAGGGGAGAGTGGAAACACCATATATTTT. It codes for CASSAGESGNTIYF.

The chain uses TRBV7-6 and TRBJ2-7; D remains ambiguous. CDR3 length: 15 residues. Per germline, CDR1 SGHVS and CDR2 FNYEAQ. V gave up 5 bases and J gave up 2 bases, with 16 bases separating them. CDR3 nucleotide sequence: TGTGCCAGCAGCCCATCGACGGCCTCTGCCTACGAGCAGTACTTC. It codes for CASSPSTASAYEQYF.

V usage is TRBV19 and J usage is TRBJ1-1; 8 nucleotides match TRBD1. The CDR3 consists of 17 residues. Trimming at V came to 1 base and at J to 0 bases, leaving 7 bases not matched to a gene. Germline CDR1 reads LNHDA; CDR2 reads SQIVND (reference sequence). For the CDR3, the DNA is TGTGCCAGTAGTATAGGGACAGGGATGGGATTGAACACTGAAGCTTTCTTT. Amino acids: CASSIGTGMGLNTEAFF.

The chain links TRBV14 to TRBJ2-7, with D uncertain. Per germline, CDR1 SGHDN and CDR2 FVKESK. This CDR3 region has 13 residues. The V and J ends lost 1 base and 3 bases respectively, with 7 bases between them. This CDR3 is CASSQVGRYEQYF. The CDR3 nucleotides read TGTGCCAGCAGCCAAGTAGGTCGCTACGAGCAGTACTTC.

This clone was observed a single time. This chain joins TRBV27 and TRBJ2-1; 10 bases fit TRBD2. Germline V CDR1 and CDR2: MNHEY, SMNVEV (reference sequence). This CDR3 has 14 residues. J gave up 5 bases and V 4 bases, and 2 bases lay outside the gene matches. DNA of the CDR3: TGTGCCAGCAGTTGGGGACTAGCGAACAATGAGCAGTTCTTC. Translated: CASSWGLANNEQFF.